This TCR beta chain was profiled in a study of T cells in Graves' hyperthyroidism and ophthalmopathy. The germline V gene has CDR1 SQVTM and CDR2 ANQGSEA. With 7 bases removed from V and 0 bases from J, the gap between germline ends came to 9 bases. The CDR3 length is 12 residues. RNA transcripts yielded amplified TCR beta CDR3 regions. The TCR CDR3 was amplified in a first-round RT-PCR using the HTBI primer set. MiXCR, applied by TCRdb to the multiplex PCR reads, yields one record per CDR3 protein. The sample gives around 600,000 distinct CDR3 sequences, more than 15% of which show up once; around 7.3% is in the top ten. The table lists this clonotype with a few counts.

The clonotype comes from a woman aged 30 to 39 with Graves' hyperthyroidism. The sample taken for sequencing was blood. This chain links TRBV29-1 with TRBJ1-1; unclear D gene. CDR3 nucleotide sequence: TGCAGCGCCGGTAGTTTGAACACTGAAGCTTTCTTT. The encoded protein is CSAGSLNTEAFF.